These 10 T cell receptor beta chains share one sample of origin, sequenced in a study of T cells in narcolepsy. The data were produced by immunoSEQ multiplex PCR, yet TCRdb's version contains in-frame clones alone and is incomplete. The data contain fewer than 15,000 clones, about 89% of them seen just once; the ten biggest clones take up approximately 1.7%. The sample comprised CD45RA- memory CD4+ T cells from PBMCs. These receptors were collected from a human donor with narcolepsy.

The gene calls are TRBV4-2 and TRBJ2-3; maybe TRBD2 (6 bases). V gave up 0 bases and J gave up 2 bases, with 21 bases separating them. Germline V lookup: CDR1 LGHNA, CDR2 YNFKEQ. This CDR3 is 19 amino acids long. The CDR3 here is CASSQDGGGGLGTTDTQYF. CDR3 DNA sequence: TGTGCCAGCAGCCAAGATGGTGGCGGAGGGCTCGGTACCACAGATACGCAGTATTTT.

The chain is built from TRBV5-1 and TRBJ1-2; D is unresolved. V was shortened by 3 bases and J by 2 bases, with 14 bases between the two germline ends. This CDR3 region has 15 residues. Germline CDR1 and CDR2: SGHRS and YFSETQ. CDR3 in DNA: TGCGCCAGCAGCTCGGAAGGGAGGCCCAACTATGGCTACACCTTC. Amino acid sequence: CASSSEGRPNYGYTF.

The rearrangement joins TRBV7-2 to TRBJ1-2; TRBD1 is a possible D gene (5 bases). Trimming shortened V by 4 bases and J by 1 base, and 10 bases separated the two germline ends. This CDR3 comprises 14 residues. The germline gives CDR1 SGHTA, CDR2 FQGNSA. The CDR3 nucleotides are TGTGCCAGCAGCTCGGGACTCCTTAACTATGGCTACACCTTC. Encoded protein: CASSSGLLNYGYTF.

The CDR3 DNA reads TGTGCCAGCGCCGCCTGGAGTGGGTCGCGGGGGCAGTACTTC. Protein product: CASAAWSGSRGQYF. The gene calls are TRBV25-1 and TRBJ2-7; possibly TRBD2 for D (6 bases). V was pared by 8 bases and J by 9 bases, with 23 bases between. CDR1 is MGHDK, CDR2 SYGVNS, per germline. The CDR3 is 14 amino acids.

The CDR3 nucleotides are TGTGCCAGCAGCGGACGACAGGGTAGCACCGGGGAGCTGTTTTTT. Its translation: CASSGRQGSTGELFF. The chain employs TRBV9 and TRBJ2-2, with 7 bases aligning to TRBD1. The junction had 6 bases not matched to a gene; V was cut back by 3 bases and J by 4 bases. CDR1 and CDR2 (germline): SGDLS, YYNGEE. The CDR3 is 15 amino acids.

This chain joins TRBV6-5 and TRBJ1-1; D possibly corresponds to TRBD1 (6 bases). The CDR3 is 14 amino acids. V lost 6 bases and J 4 bases, leaving 15 bases between the germline ends. Germline lookup yields CDR1 MNHEY and CDR2 SVGAGI. The CDR3 DNA reads TGTGCCAGCAGGACGCCGGGGGGGGCCACTGAAGCTTTCTTT. The encoded protein is CASRTPGGATEAFF.

The V call is TRBV27, the J call TRBJ2-1; the D gene is possibly TRBD2 (6 bases). V was clipped by 6 bases and J by 5 bases, with 11 bases between them. This CDR3 is 13 amino acids long. CDR1 and CDR2 (germline): MNHEY, SMNVEV (reference sequence). This chain's CDR3 is CASSRIADNEQFF. In nucleotides, the CDR3 is TGTGCCAGCAGCAGAATAGCGGACAATGAGCAGTTCTTC.

This chain joins TRBV7-8 and TRBJ1-5; no reliable D call. Per germline, CDR1 SGHVS and CDR2 FQNEAQ. Trimming removed 1 base from V and 0 bases from J, with 7 bases in between. The CDR3 runs 15 residues. In DNA, the CDR3 is TGTGCCAGCAGCTTAGGGCCAACTAGCAATCAGCCCCAGCATTTT. This gives the protein CASSLGPTSNQPQHF.

The gene calls are TRBV5-1 and TRBJ2-7; 8 positions match TRBD2. Trimming cost V 1 base and J 1 base; bases outside gene matches: 7. The CDR3 is 16 amino acids. Looked up from germline, CDR1 is SGHRS and CDR2 is YFSETQ. CDR3 nucleotides: TGCGCCAGCAGCTTGTCCCGGGCTAGCGGGTCCTACGAGCAGTACTTC. Translated: CASSLSRASGSYEQYF.

The chain employs TRBV6-1 and TRBJ2-1; no clear D gene. The germline V gene encodes CDR1 MNHNS and CDR2 SASEGT. V was cut by 7 bases and J by 3 bases, with 7 bases left in between. The CDR3 has 12 amino acids. The CDR3 region has the DNA TGTGCCAGCACGGCGGTCTACAATGAGCAGTTCTTC. Translated: CASTAVYNEQFF.